This record looks at one T cell receptor (beta chain) sequence and its context. The antigen is unknown. Conversion of TCR transcripts into cDNA relied on 5'RACE template switching, which added a universal primer site and UMIs. TCRdb analysed the 5' RACE reads with MiXCR anew, one entry per CDR3 protein. Of about 240,000 distinct CDR3 sequences in the sample, 6.9% were seen once. The CDR3 consists of 13 residues. Looked up from germline, CDR1 is MNHEY and CDR2 is SMNVEV (reference sequence). Trimming left V 3 bases short and J 5 bases short, with 7 bases between. The sample belongs to a study of T cells after yellow fever vaccination. Study summary: When fractions had low cell numbers, they were prepared with SMART-Seq v4 Ultra Low Input.

Study-wide points: Once the booster was given, most primary-vaccination clones reappeared, at around 96% for CD4 and roughly 86% for CD8. It was a small share of clonotypes that appeared in both CD4 and CD8 compartments.

The sequenced sample was CD4+ T cells sorted from PBMCs, obtained 15 days after the yellow fever booster vaccination. This chain links TRBV27 with TRBJ2-2; D might be TRBD1 or TRBD2, each matching 5 bases. The receptor comes from a young man who received the YFV17D yellow fever vaccine. The CDR3 bases are TGTGCCAGCAGTTTCGAGGGGACCGGGGAGCTGTTTTTT. Translation gives CASSFEGTGELFF.